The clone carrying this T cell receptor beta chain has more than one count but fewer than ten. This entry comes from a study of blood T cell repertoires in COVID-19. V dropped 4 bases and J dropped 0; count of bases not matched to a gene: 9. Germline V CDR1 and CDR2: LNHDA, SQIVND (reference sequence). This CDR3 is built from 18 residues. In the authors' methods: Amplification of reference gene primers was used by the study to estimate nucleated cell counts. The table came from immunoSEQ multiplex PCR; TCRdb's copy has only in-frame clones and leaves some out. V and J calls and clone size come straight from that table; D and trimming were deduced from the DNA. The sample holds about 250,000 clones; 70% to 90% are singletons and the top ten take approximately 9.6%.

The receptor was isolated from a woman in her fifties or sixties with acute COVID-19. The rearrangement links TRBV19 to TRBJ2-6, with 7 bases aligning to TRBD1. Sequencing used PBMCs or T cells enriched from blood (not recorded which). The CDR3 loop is CASSKPSGTDSGANVLTF. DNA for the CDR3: TGTGCCAGTAGTAAACCGTCCGGGACAGACTCTGGGGCCAACGTCCTGACTTTC.